The table lists the clone carrying this T cell receptor (beta chain) with a few counts. What it binds is not known. This specimen comes from a study of T cell responses to AZD1222 COVID-19 vaccine. Sequencing used immunoSEQ multiplex PCR; TCRdb keeps in-frame clones, though not all of them. The table has 100,000 to 150,000 clones, under 85% seen once. Germline lookup yields CDR1 LNHDA and CDR2 SQIVND (reference sequence). The CDR3 has 15 amino acids. Trimming took 0 bases from V and 5 from J, leaving 11 bases between them. Findings and limits, study-wide: A mostly white British donor set with more females was recruited, and clonal diversity was possibly underestimated.

The source was peripheral blood, collected on day 0 of AZD1222 vaccination. V usage is TRBV19 and J usage is TRBJ1-3; D gene unclear. This receptor was taken from an adult in good health. The CDR3 here is CASSIDVRRRNTIYF. Written as DNA, the CDR3 is TGTGCCAGTAGTATAGACGTTAGACGGCGAAACACCATATATTTT.